Listed below are T cell receptor beta chains from one sample, sequenced in a study of T cell responses to AZD1222 COVID-19 vaccine. This table comes from immunoSEQ multiplex PCR, and its TCRdb copy is limited to in-frame clones, with some not included. Of approximately 150,000 clones in the sample, about 91% are singletons; the top ten hold under 2.5%. The material was peripheral blood, obtained on day 0 of AZD1222 vaccination. Source of these receptors: an adult in good health. The CDR3 runs from the conserved cysteine through the conserved F or W. Fields, in order: J gene, D gene, V gene, clone size, CDR3 protein, CDR3 DNA. A D gene is named only where the DNA matches it firmly. Size is stated for part of the rows, as once, few or many counts, or as a class when the clone is expanded.

TRBJ1-2	TRBD1	TRBV4-3	NA	CASSQMDRVNYGYTF	TGCGCCAGCAGCCAAATGGACAGGGTCAACTATGGCTACACCTTC
TRBJ2-2	NA	TRBV6-4	NA	CASSDGTVTGELFF	TGTGCCAGCAGTGACGGGACTGTCACCGGGGAGCTGTTTTTT
TRBJ1-6	TRBD1	TRBV7-8	NA	CAVRSGTGNSPLHF	TGTGCCGTCCGATCCGGGACAGGGAATTCACCCCTCCACTTT
TRBJ2-3	NA	TRBV6-5	NA	CASSYSTGVTQYF	TGTGCCAGCAGTTACTCGACAGGTGTTACGCAGTATTTT
TRBJ1-4	TRBD1	TRBV5-1	once	CASSVGQGGQEKLFF	TGCGCCAGCAGCGTAGGACAGGGTGGTCAAGAAAAACTGTTTTTT
TRBJ2-4	NA	TRBV6-1	NA	CASSEAKVHF	TGTGCCAGCAGTGAAGCGAAGGTACACTTC
TRBJ1-5	NA	TRBV18	NA	CASSPLKGRNNQPQHF	TGTGCCAGCTCACCCCTAAAGGGAAGGAACAATCAGCCCCAGCATTTT
TRBJ1-4	NA	TRBV5-1	NA	CASSPNSGQTNEKLFF	TGCGCCAGCAGCCCCAACTCCGGACAGACCAATGAAAAACTGTTTTTT
TRBJ2-2	NA	TRBV19	NA	CASSIPPGRETGELFF	TGTGCCAGTAGTATCCCCCCGGGCAGGGAAACCGGGGAGCTGTTTTTT
TRBJ1-5	NA	TRBV19	NA	CASSVLGNQPQHF	TGTGCCAGTAGTGTCTTGGGGAATCAGCCCCAGCATTTT
TRBJ2-2	TRBD2	TRBV9	few	CASSVGTSDFTGELFF	TGTGCCAGCAGCGTAGGGACTAGCGACTTCACCGGGGAGCTGTTTTTT
TRBJ1-1	NA	TRBV7-9	NA	CASSLDAANTEAFF	TGTGCCAGCAGCTTAGATGCTGCGAACACTGAAGCTTTCTTT
TRBJ1-2	NA	TRBV15	few	CATSGGRTAVYGYTF	TGTGCCACCAGCGGGGGAAGGACTGCCGTCTATGGCTACACCTTC
TRBJ1-1	NA	TRBV12-3/TRBV12-4	NA	CASTTGPGTEAFF	TGTGCCAGCACCACCGGGCCGGGGACTGAAGCTTTCTTT
TRBJ2-3	NA	TRBV9	once	CASSARASVDTQYF	TGTGCCAGCAGCGCCCGAGCCAGCGTAGATACGCAGTATTTT